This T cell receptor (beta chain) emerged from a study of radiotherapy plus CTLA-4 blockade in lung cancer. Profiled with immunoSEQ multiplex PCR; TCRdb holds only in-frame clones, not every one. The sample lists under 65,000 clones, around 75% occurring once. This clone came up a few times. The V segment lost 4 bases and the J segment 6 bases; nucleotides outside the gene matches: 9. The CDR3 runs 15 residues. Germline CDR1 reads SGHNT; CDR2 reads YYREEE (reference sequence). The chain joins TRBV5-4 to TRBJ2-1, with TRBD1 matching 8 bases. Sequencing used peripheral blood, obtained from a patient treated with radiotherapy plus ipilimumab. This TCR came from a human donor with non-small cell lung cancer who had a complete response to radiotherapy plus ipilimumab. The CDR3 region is CASSHPDRARNEQFF. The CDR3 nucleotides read TGTGCCAGCAGCCACCCGGACAGGGCGCGCAATGAGCAGTTCTTC.